Presented here are 17 T cell receptor beta chains from one specimen sequenced in a study of blood T cell repertoires in COVID-19. Measured with immunoSEQ multiplex PCR; TCRdb has only the in-frame clones, and not every one. The profile shows 200,000 to 300,000 clones, about 87% of them singletons. The specimen sequenced was peripheral blood. The source of these receptors is a woman between 40 and 50 years old with acute or convalescent COVID-19.

This clone was counted once. The chain uses TRBV30 and TRBJ2-3; D gene uncertain. CDR1 is GTSNPN and CDR2 is SVGIG in the germline V gene (reference sequence). Trimming took off 2 bases at V and 6 bases at J, with 9 bases between the two ends. The CDR3 consists of 12 residues. The CDR3 is CAWSTNTDTQYF. CDR3 coding DNA: TGTGCCTGGAGTACTAACACTGATACGCAGTATTTT.

In this sample, this clone turned up a few times. V is TRBV24-1 and J is TRBJ2-3, with 9 bases lining up with TRBD1. The V and J ends lost 4 bases and 4 bases, in that order; junction bases with no gene match: 5. Germline V gene lookup returns CDR1 KGHDR and CDR2 SFDVKD. This CDR3 comprises 15 residues. Written as DNA, the CDR3 is TGTGCCACCAGTGACACGGACAGGGGAGCAGATACGCAGTATTTT. Protein: CATSDTDRGADTQYF.

The gene calls are TRBV6-5 and TRBJ2-1, with 9 nucleotides matching TRBD1. V lost 7 bases to trimming and J lost 0 bases; unmatched junction nucleotides: 4. The CDR3 is 15 residues long. The germline V gene has CDR1 MNHEY and CDR2 SVGAGI. CDR3 sequence reads: CASNLGQGSYNEQFF. The CDR3 DNA follows: TGTGCCAGCAACCTGGGACAGGGCTCCTACAATGAGCAGTTCTTC.

The chain recombines TRBV6-1 with TRBJ1-4; a possible D gene is TRBD1 (5 bases). CDR1 is MNHNS and CDR2 is SASEGT in the germline V gene. The CDR3 is 15 amino acids. V was trimmed by 1 base and J by 8 bases, leaving 14 bases between them. The DNA for the CDR3 is TGTGCCAGCAGTGAAGGTGTGAGACGGGGGGAAAAACTGTTTTTT. Its translation is CASSEGVRRGEKLFF.

The chain is built from TRBV4-1 and TRBJ2-3; D might be TRBD2 (5 bases). Trimming removed 0 bases from V and 6 bases from J, with 13 bases in between. The CDR3 runs 15 residues. Germline V lookup: CDR1 MGHRA, CDR2 YSYEKL. The CDR3 protein is CASSQENNEGDTQYF. As DNA, the CDR3 is TGCGCCAGCAGCCAAGAAAATAACGAGGGTGATACGCAGTATTTT.

The J gene is TRBJ1-2, the V gene TRBV3-1 (or the pseudogene TRBV3-2), with D possibly being TRBD1 (5 bases). Looked up from germline, CDR1 is LGHDT and CDR2 is YNNKEL (reference sequence). With 1 base removed from V and 7 bases from J, the gap between germline ends came to 10 bases. The CDR3 sequence is 13 residues long. The DNA of the CDR3 is TGTGCCAGCAGCCAAGCGCAGGGAGGTGGCTACACCTTC. It is translated as CASSQAQGGGYTF.

The J gene is TRBJ1-1, the V gene TRBV7-2; 8 nucleotides agree with TRBD1. Germline trimming cut 8 bases from V and 11 bases from J; bases unmatched to any gene: 13. The CDR3 totals 13 residues. The V gene's germline CDR1 is SGHTA and CDR2 FQGNSA. The chain's CDR3 is CASGSYRGMAAFF. CDR3 nucleotide sequence: TGTGCCAGCGGATCCTACAGGGGGATGGCCGCTTTCTTT.

The rearrangement joins TRBV7-2 to TRBJ1-5; D unresolved. Looked up from germline, CDR1 is SGHTA and CDR2 is FQGNSA. The CDR3 spans 15 residues. V lost 2 bases to trimming and J lost 6 bases, with 14 bases between them. Here the CDR3 DNA reads TGTGCCAGCAGCTTATTGGCGACGACGGGTCAGCCCCAGCATTTT. This translates into CASSLLATTGQPQHF.

The chain recombines TRBV24-1 with TRBJ1-5; D perhaps matches TRBD1 (5 bases). Germline values: CDR1 KGHDR, CDR2 SFDVKD. The CDR3 consists of 15 residues. V was shortened by 3 bases and J by 1 base, with 9 bases between the two germline ends. In DNA form, the CDR3 reads TGTGCCACCAGTGATGGCGGACACAGCAATCAGCCCCAGCATTTT. Residues: CATSDGGHSNQPQHF.

CDR3 coding DNA: TGTGCCAGCTCACCACCCTCGGGAATGACAGGGGGGGACACTGAAGCTTTCTTT. Translation: CASSPPSGMTGGDTEAFF. The chain carries TRBV18 and TRBJ1-1; 9 nucleotides align to TRBD1. There are 18 residues in the CDR3. Germline CDR1 KGHSH, CDR2 LQKENI. V lost 0 bases and J lost 3; bases outside the gene matches: 11. Based on the CDR3 plus reference TRBV18 and TRBJ1-1, the full variable domain is NAGVMQNPRHLVRRRGQEARLRCSPMKGHSHVYWYRQLPEEGLKFMVYLQKENIIDESGMPKERFSAEFPKEGPSILRIQQVVRGDSAAYFCASSPPSGMTGGDTEAFFGQGTRLTVV.

The V call is TRBV4-1, the J call TRBJ1-4, with D perhaps matching TRBD1 (6 bases). Germline lookup yields CDR1 MGHRA and CDR2 YSYEKL. V lost 6 bases, J lost 6 bases, and 20 bases lay in between. The CDR3 has 16 residues. For the CDR3, the DNA is TGCGCCAGCAGTTGGGGGGGGCGCGTGAAAGATGAAAAACTGTTTTTT. Its protein product is CASSWGGRVKDEKLFF.

The V call is TRBV9, the J call TRBJ2-2; D is perhaps TRBD1 (5 bases). Germline CDR1 SGDLS, CDR2 YYNGEE. V lost 1 base to trimming and J lost 1 base, with 14 bases between them. CDR3 length equals 17 residues. CDR3 loop: CASSVSLEQGNTGELFF. In DNA, the CDR3 is TGTGCCAGCAGCGTAAGTCTAGAGCAGGGGAACACCGGGGAGCTGTTTTTT.

The chain has TRBV6-5 and TRBJ1-6; 7 positions match TRBD1. The germline V gene encodes CDR1 MNHEY and CDR2 SVGAGI. The CDR3 contains 15 residues. Losses at the gene ends were 4 bases for V and 7 bases for J; bases not matched to a gene: 7. CDR3 in DNA: TGTGCCAGCAGTTTTAGGGGGCAGGGGAATTCACCCCTCCACTTT. Amino acid sequence: CASSFRGQGNSPLHF.

The chain uses TRBV5-6 and TRBJ2-5; maybe TRBD2 (5 bases). The CDR3 consists of 14 residues. Germline V lookup: CDR1 SGHDT, CDR2 YYEEEE. Trimming shortened V by 4 bases and J by 4 bases, and 14 bases separated the two germline ends. CDR3 in amino acids: CASSPLRGAETQYF. CDR3 bases: TGTGCCAGCAGCCCCCTCCGGGGTGCAGAGACCCAGTACTTC. The variable domain in full, with the rest retrieved from reference TRBV5-6 and TRBJ2-5, is DAGVTQSPTHLIKTRGQQVTLRCSPKSGHDTVSWYQQALGQGPQFIFQYYEEEERQRGNFPDRFSGHQFPNYSSELNVNALLLGDSALYLCASSPLRGAETQYFGPGTRLLVL.

This rearrangement joins TRBV18 to TRBJ1-3; unclear D gene. The CDR3 consists of 15 residues. Trimming cost V 3 bases and J 4 bases, with 13 bases left between them. In germline, CDR1 is KGHSH, CDR2 LQKENI. The chain's CDR3 is CASSPYRTGGNTIYF. The CDR3 region has the DNA TGTGCCAGCTCACCCTATCGGACGGGGGGAAACACCATATATTTT.

V and J are TRBV5-1 and TRBJ2-3, with D perhaps matching TRBD2 (7 bases). CDR1 and CDR2 (germline): SGHRS, YFSETQ. The CDR3 sequence is 14 residues long. The ends were cut back, 4 bases at V and 2 bases at J, with 11 bases in the middle. The DNA of the CDR3 is TGCGCCAGCAGCCGGGGGGCTCTCACAGATACGCAGTATTTT. Translating gives CASSRGALTDTQYF.

This clone has just a few counts. V usage is TRBV12-3 or TRBV12-4 and J usage is TRBJ1-1; 7 nucleotides match TRBD1. The length of the CDR3 is 13 residues. The V and J ends lost 6 bases and 8 bases, in that order; junction bases with no gene match: 9. The CDR3 sequence: CASSPRDSFEAFF. The DNA of the CDR3 is TGTGCCAGCAGCCCCCGGGACAGCTTCGAAGCTTTCTTT.